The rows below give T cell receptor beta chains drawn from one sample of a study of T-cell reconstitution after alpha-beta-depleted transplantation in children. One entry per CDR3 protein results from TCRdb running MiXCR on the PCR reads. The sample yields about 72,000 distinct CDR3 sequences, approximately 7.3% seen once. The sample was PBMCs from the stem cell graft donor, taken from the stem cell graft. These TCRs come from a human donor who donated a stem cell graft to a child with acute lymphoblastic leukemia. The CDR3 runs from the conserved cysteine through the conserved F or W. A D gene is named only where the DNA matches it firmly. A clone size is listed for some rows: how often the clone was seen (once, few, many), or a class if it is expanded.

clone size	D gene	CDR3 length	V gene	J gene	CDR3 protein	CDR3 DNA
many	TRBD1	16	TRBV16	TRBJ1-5	CASSQGVGGGNQPQHF	TGTGCCAGCAGCCAAGGGGTTGGAGGGGGCAACCAGCCCCAGCATTTT
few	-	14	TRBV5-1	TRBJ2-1	CASSFGIVNDEQFF	TGCGCCAGCAGCTTCGGAATAGTTAATGATGAGCAGTTCTTC
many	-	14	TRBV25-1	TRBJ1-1	CASSAQGWGTEAFF	TGTGCCAGCAGTGCACAGGGTTGGGGCACTGAAGCTTTCTTT
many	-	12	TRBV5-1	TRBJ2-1	CASGRVGEEQFF	TGCGCCAGCGGACGAGTGGGAGAAGAGCAGTTCTTC
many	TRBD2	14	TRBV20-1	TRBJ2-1	CSAHTGGEWNEQFF	TGCAGTGCTCATACCGGGGGGGAGTGGAATGAGCAGTTCTTC
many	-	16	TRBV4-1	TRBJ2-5	CASSQDQGGSLETQYF	TGCGCCAGCAGCCAAGATCAAGGCGGTTCCCTTGAGACCCAGTACTTC
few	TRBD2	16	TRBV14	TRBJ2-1	CASSQVRLAGGIEQFF	TGTGCCAGCAGCCAAGTAAGGCTAGCGGGAGGGATTGAGCAGTTCTTC
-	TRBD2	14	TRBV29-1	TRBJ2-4	CSVGTSGGGNIQYF	TGCAGCGTTGGGACTAGCGGAGGGGGTAACATTCAGTACTTC
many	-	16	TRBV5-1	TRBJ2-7	CASSLSVAGSSYEQYF	TGCGCCAGCAGCTTGTCGGTCGCGGGAAGTTCCTACGAGCAGTACTTC
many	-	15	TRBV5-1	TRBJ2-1	CASSLSASAYNEQFF	TGCGCCAGCAGCTTGAGCGCCAGCGCCTACAATGAGCAGTTCTTC
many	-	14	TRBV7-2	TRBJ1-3	CASSATFSGNTIYF	TGTGCCAGCAGCGCTACCTTCTCTGGAAACACCATATATTTT
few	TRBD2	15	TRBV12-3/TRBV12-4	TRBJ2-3	CASNRAGGYTDTQYF	TGTGCCAGCAACCGAGCGGGGGGGTACACAGATACGCAGTATTTT
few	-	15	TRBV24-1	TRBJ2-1	CATSDLRQDYNEQFF	TGTGCCACCAGTGATTTGCGCCAGGACTACAATGAGCAGTTCTTC
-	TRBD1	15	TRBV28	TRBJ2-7	CASSSLDRGFYEQYF	TGTGCCAGCAGTTCCCTCGACAGGGGGTTCTACGAGCAGTACTTC
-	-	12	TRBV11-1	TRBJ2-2	CASSRDFGELFF	TGTGCCAGCAGCCGGGACTTCGGGGAGCTGTTTTTT
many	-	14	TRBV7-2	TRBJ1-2	CASSLILGDNGYTF	TGTGCCAGCAGCTTAATCCTAGGGGATAATGGCTACACCTTC
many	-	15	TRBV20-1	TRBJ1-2	CSAREAGTVNYGYTF	TGCAGTGCTAGAGAAGCGGGGACGGTTAACTATGGCTACACCTTC
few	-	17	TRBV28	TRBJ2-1	CARRRDRYPGPYNEQFF	TGTGCCAGACGCCGGGACCGATATCCGGGACCCTACAATGAGCAGTTCTTC
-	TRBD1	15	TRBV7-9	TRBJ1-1	CASSPRDRGIAEAFF	TGTGCCAGCAGCCCCCGGGACAGGGGAATAGCTGAAGCTTTCTTT
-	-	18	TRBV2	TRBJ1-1	CAFCLKVLTGENRAEAFF	TGTGCCTTCTGTTTAAAGGTATTAACGGGGGAGAACCGAGCTGAAGCTTTCTTT
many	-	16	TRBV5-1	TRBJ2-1	CASSLRPTGGCNEQFF	TGCGCCAGCAGCTTAAGACCCACCGGGGGATGCAATGAACAGTTCTTC
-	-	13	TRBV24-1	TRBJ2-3	CATSASSTDTQYF	TGTGCCACCAGTGCCAGTAGCACAGATACGCAGTATTTT
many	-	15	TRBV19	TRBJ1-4	CASSPWTAGDEKLFF	TGTGCCAGTAGTCCGTGGACGGCTGGGGATGAAAAACTGTTTTTT
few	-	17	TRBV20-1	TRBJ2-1	CSARVSRATNSYNEQFF	TGCAGTGCTCGGGTTTCCCGGGCCACCAACTCCTACAATGAGCAGTTCTTC
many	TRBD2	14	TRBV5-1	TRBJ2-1	CASSRGGLSDEQFF	TGCGCCAGCAGCCGGGGGGGACTTTCAGATGAGCAGTTCTTC
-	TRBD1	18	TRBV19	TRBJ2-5	CASSDRGQGASVRETQYF	TGTGCCAGTAGTGACCGGGGACAGGGGGCTTCGGTGCGGGAGACCCAGTACTTC
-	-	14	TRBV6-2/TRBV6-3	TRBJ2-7	CASSYSKDSYEQYF	TGTGCCAGCAGTTACTCGAAGGACTCCTACGAGCAGTACTTC
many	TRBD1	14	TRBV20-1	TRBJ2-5	CSVPWGQGGETQYF	TGCAGTGTCCCTTGGGGACAGGGTGGAGAGACCCAGTACTTC
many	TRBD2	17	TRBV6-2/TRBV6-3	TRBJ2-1	CASKRPTGTSGSNEQFF	TGTGCCAGCAAAAGACCGACCGGGACTAGCGGGAGCAATGAGCAGTTCTTC
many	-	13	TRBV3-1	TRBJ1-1	CASIQSQGWGAFF	TGTGCCAGCATCCAATCACAGGGATGGGGAGCTTTCTTT
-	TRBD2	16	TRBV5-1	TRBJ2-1	CASSLRLAGAVNEQFF	TGCGCCAGCAGCCTTCGACTAGCGGGAGCCGTCAATGAGCAGTTCTTC
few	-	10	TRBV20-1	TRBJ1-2	CSARAIDYTF	TGCAGTGCTAGAGCCATCGACTACACCTTC
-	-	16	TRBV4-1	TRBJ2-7	CASSQPGPGGPGEQYF	TGCGCCAGCAGCCAGCCGGGGCCAGGGGGGCCGGGAGAGCAGTACTTC
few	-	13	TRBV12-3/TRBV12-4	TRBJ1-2	CASSLGVSYGYTF	TGTGCCAGCAGTTTGGGGGTGTCTTATGGCTACACCTTC
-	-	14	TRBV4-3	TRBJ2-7	CASSQEVSSYEQYF	TGCGCCAGCAGCCAAGAGGTCAGCTCCTACGAGCAGTACTTC
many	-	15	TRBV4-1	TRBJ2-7	CPSSAIGIRSYEQYF	TGCCCCAGCAGCGCGATTGGGATCCGCTCCTACGAGCAGTACTTC
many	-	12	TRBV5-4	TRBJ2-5	CASSLPQETQYF	TGTGCCAGCAGCTTACCTCAAGAGACCCAGTACTTC
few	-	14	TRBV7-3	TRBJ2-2	CASSLGMNTGELFF	TGTGCCAGCAGCCTAGGGATGAACACCGGGGAGCTGTTTTTT
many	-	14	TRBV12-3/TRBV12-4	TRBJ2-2	CASSPGTSTGELFF	TGTGCCAGCAGTCCTGGGACGAGCACCGGGGAGCTGTTTTTT
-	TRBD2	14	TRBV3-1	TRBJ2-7	CASQLAGAPLEQYF	TGTGCCAGCCAACTAGCGGGGGCCCCCCTAGAGCAGTACTTC
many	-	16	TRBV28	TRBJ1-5	CASSPLSAGGNQPQHF	TGTGCCAGCAGTCCCCTTTCGGCGGGGGGCAATCAGCCCCAGCATTTT
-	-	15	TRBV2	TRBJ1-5	CASSEAATGIQPQHF	TGTGCCAGCAGTGAAGCAGCGACGGGCATACAGCCCCAGCATTTT
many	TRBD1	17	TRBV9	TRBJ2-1	CASSPGQGGRLINEQFF	TGTGCCAGCAGCCCTGGACAGGGAGGAAGGTTGATCAATGAGCAGTTCTTC
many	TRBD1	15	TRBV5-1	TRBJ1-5	CASSLGQGLNQPQHF	TGCGCCAGCAGCTTGGGACAGGGGCTCAATCAGCCCCAGCATTTT